Sequencing of this TCR beta chain was carried out in a study of control samples from healthy donors and cancer patients. The CDR3 loop spans 18 amino acids. Germline V gene data show CDR1 as MDHEN and CDR2 as SYDVKM. Germline trimming cut 5 bases from V and 0 bases from J; bases unmatched to any gene: 13. This table comes from immunoSEQ multiplex PCR, and its TCRdb copy is limited to in-frame clones, with some not included. The sample has around 150,000 clones; roughly 95% are singletons. This TCR derives from a woman in her 30s in good health. The chain uses TRBV28 and TRBJ2-7, with 10 bases aligning to TRBD1. Sequenced sample: blood. The CDR3 DNA reads as TGTGCCAGCAGTGCCCTCCCGGGACAGGGGCCTGCCTCCTACGAGCAGTACTTC. Residues: CASSALPGQGPASYEQYF.